This is a list of T cell receptor beta chains from one sample in a study of cytomegalovirus exposure and HLA in healthy donors. The method was immunoSEQ multiplex PCR; TCRdb's version includes in-frame clones alone and lacks a portion of them. The repertoire holds about 97,000 clones, with 70% to 80% as singletons. Sequencing was carried out using PBMCs. The source of these receptors is a male donor in good health and CMV-seropositive. Both conserved end residues are part of each CDR3. A D gene is named only where the DNA matches it firmly. A row's size may be missing; if present it is once, few, many or a size class.

CDR3 protein,CDR3 DNA,D gene,J gene,clone size,V gene
CASGGRFTGELFF,TGTGCCAGCGGGGGCCGATTCACCGGGGAGCTGTTTTTT,-,TRBJ2-2,-,TRBV6-5
CASGLGTGGADEQFF,TGCGCCAGCGGACTGGGGACAGGGGGCGCGGATGAGCAGTTCTTC,TRBD1,TRBJ2-1,-,TRBV5-1
CASSLVNVGYTF,TGTGCCAGCAGCTTAGTAAATGTGGGCTACACCTTC,-,TRBJ1-2,-,TRBV7-2
CASSVTGGRSFTSGNTIYF,TGTGCCAGCAGCGTGACAGGGGGAAGGTCGTTTACCTCTGGAAACACCATATATTTT,TRBD1,TRBJ1-3,-,TRBV9
CAIRGDQYEQYF,TGTGCCATACGGGGGGACCAGTACGAGCAGTACTTC,TRBD2,TRBJ2-7,-,TRBV10-3
CASSPGTRKYNEQFF,TGCGCCAGTTCACCCGGGACTAGGAAATACAATGAGCAGTTCTTC,TRBD2,TRBJ2-1,medium-sized,TRBV10-1
CASSQTTGEETQYF,TGTGCCAGCAGCCAAACGACCGGAGAAGAGACCCAGTACTTC,-,TRBJ2-5,-,TRBV7-2
CASSTDGDEQFF,TGTGCCAGTAGTACCGACGGGGATGAGCAGTTCTTC,-,TRBJ2-1,few,TRBV19
CASSLGQGRDNEQFF,TGTGCCAGCAGTTTAGGACAGGGACGAGACAATGAGCAGTTCTTC,TRBD1,TRBJ2-1,-,TRBV27
CASSSPSGAGELFF,TGTGCCAGCAGCTCCCCCAGCGGGGCCGGGGAGCTGTTTTTT,TRBD2,TRBJ2-2,-,TRBV11-2
CASRDSGVKGYNEQFF,TGTGCCAGCAGAGACTCAGGGGTAAAAGGATACAATGAGCAGTTCTTC,-,TRBJ2-1,-,TRBV28
CASSGGYGSSYEQYF,TGTGCCAGCAGCGGGGGGTACGGATCGTCCTACGAGCAGTACTTC,-,TRBJ2-7,-,TRBV7-2
CASSWTSGTYEQYF,TGCGCCAGCAGCTGGACTAGCGGGACCTACGAGCAGTACTTC,TRBD2,TRBJ2-7,few,TRBV5-1
CASSLLETQYF,TGCGCCAGCAGCTTGCTAGAGACCCAGTACTTC,-,TRBJ2-5,-,TRBV5-1
CASSYTEQGTQFF,TGTGCCAGCAGTTACACCGAACAGGGGACGCAGTTCTTC,TRBD1,TRBJ2-1,-,TRBV6-6
CASSRLTGSYNEQFF,TGTGCCAGCAGCCGACTGACAGGGTCGTACAATGAGCAGTTCTTC,TRBD1,TRBJ2-1,-,TRBV7-2
CATGDYNNEQFF,TGTGCCACCGGGGACTACAACAATGAGCAGTTCTTC,TRBD2,TRBJ2-1,-,TRBV15